One and the same sample provided the 4 T cell receptor beta chains below, sequenced in a study of T cells after yellow fever vaccination. A single record per CDR3 protein comes from TCRdb applying MiXCR to the 5' RACE reads. Of 280,000 or so distinct CDR3 sequences listed, under 9% are singletons. Material: CD4+ T cells sorted from PBMCs, obtained 5 days after the yellow fever booster vaccination. Receptor source: a man between 18 and 35 years old who received the YFV17D yellow fever vaccine.

This rearrangement joins TRBV7-9 to TRBJ2-7, with 8 bases identical to TRBD1. J gave up 7 bases and V 5 bases, and 10 bases lay outside the gene matches. The CDR3 length is 14 residues. Germline V CDR1 and CDR2: SEHNR, FQNEAQ (reference sequence). The DNA of the CDR3 is TGTGCCAGCAGCCCAGAGCGGACAGGGAGGGAGCAGTACGTC. This encodes CASSPERTGREQYV.

The chain is built from TRBV10-3 and TRBJ2-1, with D perhaps matching TRBD1 (6 bases). The germline CDR1 and CDR2 sequences are ENHRY and SYGVKD. The V and J ends lost 7 bases and 7 bases respectively, with 11 bases between them. The CDR3 runs to 12 residues. DNA for the CDR3: TGTGCCATCAAACAGGGCAATAATGAGCAGTTCTTC. This encodes CAIKQGNNEQFF.

The V and J genes are TRBV5-1 and TRBJ1-6; tentatively, D is TRBD1 (5 bases). CDR1 and CDR2 (germline): SGHRS, YFSETQ. Trimming stripped 6 bases from V and 5 bases from J, with 9 bases between. This CDR3 has 13 residues. The CDR3 region has the DNA TGCGCCAGCATGGGACGGGATAATTCACCCCTCCACTTT. This encodes CASMGRDNSPLHF. Using reference TRBV5-1 and TRBJ1-6 for the parts outside the CDR3, the full variable domain is KAGVTQTPRYLIKTRGQQVTLSCSPISGHRSVSWYQQTPGQGLQFLFEYFSETQRNKGNFPGRFSGRQFSNSRSEMNVSTLELGDSALYLCASMGRDNSPLHFGNGTRLTVT.

This clonotype was recorded a few times. This chain links TRBV6-5 with TRBJ1-2; 8 bases are shared with TRBD1. Trimming removed 4 bases from V and 2 bases from J; junction bases left unmatched: 9. CDR1 MNHEY and CDR2 SVGAGI come from the germline V gene. The CDR3 contains 16 residues. In DNA, the CDR3 is TGTGCCAGCAGTTTCCTCGTAGGACAGGGAAACTATGGCTACACCTTC. This codes for CASSFLVGQGNYGYTF.